This T cell receptor beta chain was captured in a study of blood T cells in healthy people across ages. With regard to this clonotype: Its cognate antigen is unknown. A much larger clone is a single base away; this may be a read error.

Primers used in a second PCR of about 6 to 11 cycles were a sample-barcoded 5' primer and a J-beta primer mix. TCRdb fed the 5' RACE reads into MiXCR, producing one record per CDR3 protein. The sample lists about 780,000 distinct CDR3 sequences, 46% occurring once. Findings of the study overall: In long-lived donors, naive CD4+ cell counts and diversity exceeded those of aged donors.

Input material: blood. This clonotype originated in an elderly man in good health.

CDR3 nucleotides: TGCAGCGTTGGTCTCTGGCGAGAACTTTACAATGAGCAGTACTTC. This sequence encodes CSVGLWRELYNEQYF. The J gene is TRBJ2-7, the V gene TRBV29-1; D not certain. Per the germline V gene, CDR1 is SQVTM and CDR2 is ANQGSEA. This CDR3 region has 15 residues. Trimming took 4 bases from V and 7 from J, leaving 23 bases between them.